These 18 T cell receptor beta chains share one sample of origin, sequenced in a study of blood T cell repertoires in COVID-19. The table came from immunoSEQ multiplex PCR; TCRdb's copy has only in-frame clones and leaves some out. The sample holds around 190,000 clones, approximately 80% seen once. The sample comprised peripheral blood. The receptors derive from a human donor in a cohort sampled during active COVID-19.

Written as DNA, the CDR3 is TGTGCCAGCAGTGGTCGAGGAACTAGCGGGTTCTACGAGCAGTACTTC. Translated, it gives CASSGRGTSGFYEQYF. This sequence joins TRBV6-1 and TRBJ2-7, with 9 nucleotides matching TRBD2. Trimming cost V 4 bases and J 3 bases; bases outside gene matches: 10. Germline CDR1 reads MNHNS; CDR2 reads SASEGT. There are 16 residues in the CDR3.

The rearrangement joins TRBV18 to TRBJ2-7; D gene uncertain. The germline gives CDR1 KGHSH, CDR2 LQKENI. The CDR3 is made up of 15 amino acids. The germline V and J ends were trimmed by 4 bases and 0 bases, with 13 bases remaining between them. In DNA, the CDR3 is TGTGCCAGCTCACTGGAGATTACCCGCTCCTACGAGCAGTACTTC. It is translated as CASSLEITRSYEQYF.

The genes are TRBV28 and TRBJ1-4; D possibly corresponds to TRBD1 (5 bases). The germline V gene has CDR1 MDHEN and CDR2 SYDVKM. Between the trimmed V and J ends, which lost 7 bases and 5 bases, there was a span of 14 bases. There are 14 residues in the CDR3. CDR3 coding DNA: TGTGCCAGCATGGAGGGGCGGATGAATGAAAAACTGTTTTTT. Its translation is CASMEGRMNEKLFF.

In regard to this clone: This sample also contains other DNA sequences that code for the same CDR3. The chain uses TRBV18 and TRBJ2-7; no clear D gene. Germline V gene lookup returns CDR1 KGHSH and CDR2 LQKENI. This CDR3 comprises 14 residues. Trimming left V 2 bases short and J 3 bases short, with 11 bases between. The DNA of the CDR3 is TGTGCCAGCTCACCAGGTTCAGGCAGCTACGAGCAGTACTTC. Translating gives CASSPGSGSYEQYF.

The rearrangement joins TRBV5-5 to TRBJ2-3, with 13 bases lining up with TRBD2. After removal of 5 bases from V and 2 bases from J, the junction contained 5 bases not matched to a gene. CDR3 size: 16 residues. Germline CDR1 and CDR2: SGHKS and YYEKEE (reference sequence). The CDR3 DNA follows: TGTGCCAGCAGACCGGGACTAGCGGGGATCACAGATACGCAGTATTTT. The encoded protein is CASRPGLAGITDTQYF.

This clone was found a few times. V usage is TRBV9 and J usage is TRBJ1-2; 7 nucleotides match TRBD1. The CDR3 has 15 amino acids. Looked up from germline, CDR1 is SGDLS and CDR2 is YYNGEE. Germline trimming cut 0 bases from V and 5 bases from J; bases unmatched to any gene: 7. CDR3 nucleotide sequence: TGTGCCAGCAGCGTAGCTACTCCAGGGGGTTATGGCTACACCTTC. Its protein product is CASSVATPGGYGYTF.

This clone was recorded once. V is TRBV19 and J is TRBJ2-3; 9 nucleotides line up with TRBD2. The germline V gene has CDR1 LNHDA and CDR2 SQIVND (reference sequence). This CDR3 is built from 15 residues. Unmatched junction bases numbered 7, after V lost 3 bases and J lost 6 bases. The CDR3 reads CASSMRSGSRDTQYF. In DNA form, the CDR3 reads TGTGCCAGTAGTATGCGTAGCGGGAGTCGGGATACGCAGTATTTT.

The V and J genes are TRBV5-4 and TRBJ2-1; 14 positions match TRBD2. The CDR3 extends over 15 amino acids. Germline-derived CDR1 and CDR2 are SGHNT and YYREEE (reference sequence). V lost 1 base and J lost 8; bases outside the gene matches: 2. The CDR3 bases are TGTGCCAGCAGCTTGAAGACTAGCGGGAGGGATGAGCAGTTCTTC. Its protein is CASSLKTSGRDEQFF.

The rearrangement links TRBV5-1 to TRBJ2-1, with TRBD2 matching over 9 bases. After removal of 0 bases from V and 3 bases from J, the junction contained 1 base not matched to a gene. Germline-derived CDR1 and CDR2 are SGHRS and YFSETQ. The CDR3 extends over 15 amino acids. The CDR3 bases are TGCGCCAGCAGCTTGGCTAGCGGGAACTACAATGAGCAGTTCTTC. As protein: CASSLASGNYNEQFF.

The chain uses TRBV7-9 and TRBJ2-5; the match to TRBD2 covers 12 bases. This CDR3 is built from 17 residues. Germline CDR1 reads SEHNR; CDR2 reads FQNEAQ (reference sequence). Trimming at V came to 5 bases and at J to 5 bases, leaving 12 bases not matched to a gene. CDR3: CASSKGTSGRPRETQYF. The CDR3 DNA reads TGTGCCAGCAGCAAGGGCACTAGCGGGAGGCCGCGGGAGACCCAGTACTTC. Full variable domain (outside the CDR3, taken from reference TRBV7-9 and TRBJ2-5): DTGVSQNPRHKITKRGQNVTFRCDPISEHNRLYWYRQTLGQGPEFLTYFQNEAQLEKSRLLSDRFSAERPKGSFSTLEIQRTEQGDSAMYLCASSKGTSGRPRETQYFGPGTRLLVL.

The J gene is TRBJ2-2, the V gene TRBV11-2; TRBD2 aligns across 16 bases. The germline V gene has CDR1 SGHAT and CDR2 FQNNGV. V lost 3 bases, J lost 5 bases, and 0 bases stayed unmatched. The CDR3 extends over 16 amino acids. The CDR3, as DNA: TGTGCCAGCAGCTTGGGACTAGCGGGAGGGACCGGGGAGCTGTTTTTT. Translation gives CASSLGLAGGTGELFF. The entire variable domain, with the rest obtained from reference TRBV11-2 and TRBJ2-2, is as follows: EAGVAQSPRYKIIEKRQSVAFWCNPISGHATLYWYQQILGQGPKLLIQFQNNGVVDDSQLPKDRFSAERLKGVDSTLKIQPAKLEDSAVYLCASSLGLAGGTGELFFGEGSRLTVL.

The chain recombines TRBV10-3 with TRBJ2-7; D may be TRBD1 (6 bases). CDR3 length equals 14 residues. Trimming left V 1 base short and J 4 bases short, with 11 bases between. Germline V gene data show CDR1 as ENHRY and CDR2 as SYGVKD. This chain's CDR3 is CAISEYHREYEQYF. Written as DNA, the CDR3 is TGTGCCATCAGTGAGTATCACAGGGAGTACGAGCAGTACTTC.

This clone was counted a single time. The chain combines TRBV5-4 with TRBJ2-7; 7 bases are a match to TRBD1. J lost 0 bases, V lost 0 bases, and 3 bases had no gene match. Germline V gene lookup returns CDR1 SGHNT and CDR2 YYREEE (reference sequence). This CDR3 has 15 amino acids. CDR3 bases: TGTGCCAGCAGCTTGGGCAGGGGGAGCTCCTACGAGCAGTACTTC. Residues: CASSLGRGSSYEQYF.

The chain uses TRBV3-1 (or the pseudogene TRBV3-2) and TRBJ1-6, with TRBD1 matching 8 bases. Germline V gene lookup returns CDR1 LGHDT and CDR2 YNNKEL (reference sequence). With V trimmed by 6 bases and J by 8 bases, 6 bases remained unmatched. The CDR3 is 14 amino acids. For the CDR3, the DNA is TGTGCCAGCAGTCGACAGGGGAGTTATTCACCCCTCCACTTT. This encodes CASSRQGSYSPLHF.

The rearrangement joins TRBV7-9 to TRBJ2-2; 16 nucleotides match TRBD2. Germline V gene lookup returns CDR1 SEHNR and CDR2 FQNEAQ (reference sequence). This CDR3 is 17 amino acids long. V shed 5 bases and J 6 bases; nucleotides not matched to a gene: 6. The CDR3 region is CASSDGTSGRDAGELFF. Here the CDR3 DNA reads TGTGCCAGCAGCGATGGGACTAGCGGGAGGGATGCCGGGGAGCTGTTTTTT.

The gene calls are TRBV10-2 and TRBJ1-4, with D maybe TRBD1 (5 bases). This CDR3 spans 13 amino acids. Germline CDR1 WSHSY, CDR2 SAAADI. V lost 9 bases, J lost 5 bases, and 13 bases lay in between. Here the CDR3 reads CASGTRGNEKLFF. Here the CDR3 DNA reads TGCGCCAGTGGCACTCGGGGGAATGAAAAACTGTTTTTT.

The rearrangement links TRBV15 to TRBJ2-1, with 9 bases that match TRBD1. In germline, CDR1 is LNHNV, CDR2 YYDKDF (reference sequence). The CDR3 covers 15 residues. J was trimmed by 5 bases and V by 2 bases; bases with no gene match: 4. The CDR3 here is CATSRSDRGNNEQFF. The DNA of the CDR3 is TGTGCCACCAGCAGATCGGACAGGGGTAACAATGAGCAGTTCTTC.

This sequence joins TRBV28 and TRBJ2-2, with 10 bases aligning to TRBD2. From germline, CDR1 is MDHEN and CDR2 SYDVKM. Trimming took 5 bases from V and 9 from J; bases not matched to a gene: 15. This CDR3 has 17 residues. The CDR3 nucleotides read TGTGCCAGCAGTCAAACGTGGACTAGCGGTAAAACCAGGGAGCTGTTTTTT. Encoded protein: CASSQTWTSGKTRELFF.